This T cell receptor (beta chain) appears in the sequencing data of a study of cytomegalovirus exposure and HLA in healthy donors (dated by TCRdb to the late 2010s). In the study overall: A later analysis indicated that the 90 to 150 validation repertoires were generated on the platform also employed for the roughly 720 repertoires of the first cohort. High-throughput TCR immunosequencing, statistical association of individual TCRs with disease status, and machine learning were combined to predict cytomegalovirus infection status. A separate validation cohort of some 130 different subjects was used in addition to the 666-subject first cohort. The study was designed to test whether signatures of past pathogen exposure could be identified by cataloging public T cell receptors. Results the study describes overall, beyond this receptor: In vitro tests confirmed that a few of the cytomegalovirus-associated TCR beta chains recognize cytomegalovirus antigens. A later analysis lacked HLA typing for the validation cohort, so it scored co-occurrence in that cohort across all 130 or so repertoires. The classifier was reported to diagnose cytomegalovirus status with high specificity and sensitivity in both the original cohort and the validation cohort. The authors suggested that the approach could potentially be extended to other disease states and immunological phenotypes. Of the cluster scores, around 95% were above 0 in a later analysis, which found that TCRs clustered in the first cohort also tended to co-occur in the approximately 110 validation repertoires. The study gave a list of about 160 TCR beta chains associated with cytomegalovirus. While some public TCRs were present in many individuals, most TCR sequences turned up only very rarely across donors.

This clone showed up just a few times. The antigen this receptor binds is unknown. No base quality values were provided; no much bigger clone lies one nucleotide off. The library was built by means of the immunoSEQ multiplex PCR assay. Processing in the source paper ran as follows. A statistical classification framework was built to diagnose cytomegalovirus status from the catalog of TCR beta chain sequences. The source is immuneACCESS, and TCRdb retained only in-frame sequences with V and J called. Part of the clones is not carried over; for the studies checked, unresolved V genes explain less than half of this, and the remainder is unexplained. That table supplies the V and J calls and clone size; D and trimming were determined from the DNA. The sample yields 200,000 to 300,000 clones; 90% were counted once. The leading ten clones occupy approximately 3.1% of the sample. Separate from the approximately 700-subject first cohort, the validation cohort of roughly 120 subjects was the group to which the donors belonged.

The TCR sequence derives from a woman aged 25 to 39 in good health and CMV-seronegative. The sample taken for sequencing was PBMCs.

For the CDR3, the sequence is CASSLTGRGMNTEAFF. The nucleotide sequence is TGTGCCAGCAGCTTAACTGGCAGGGGAATGAACACTGAAGCTTTCTTT. The rearranged chain carries TRBV11-2 and TRBJ1-1; the D gene is possibly TRBD1, with 6 bases matching. From its cysteine to its phenylalanine, the CDR3 spans 16 amino acids. The only DNA kept is the CDR3, 48 bases in frame from the first base. Relative to germline, V is 2 bases shorter and J is 0 bases shorter, with 13 bases between their ends. The germline V gene supplies CDR1 SGHAT and CDR2 FQNNGV.